This TCR beta chain was sequenced in a study of Graves' ophthalmopathy and Graves' hyperthyroidism. Study-wide results and caveats: Blood also held most thyroid clonotypes expanded above 0.001 frequency.

RNA transcripts provided the template for amplifying TCR beta CDR3 regions. HTBI primers were used in a first-round RT-PCR, which preceded a second-round multiplex PCR. Via MiXCR, TCRdb re-called the multiplex PCR reads, giving one row per CDR3 protein. The sample contains some 1.1 million distinct CDR3 sequences, about two fifths of which appear only once. Patients were excluded if they had other autoimmune diseases or uncontrolled infections, and likewise if pregnancy or lactation applied. Comment on this clonotype: The antigen remains unidentified.

This TCR was recovered from an adult man with Graves' hyperthyroidism. The sample taken for sequencing was peripheral blood or thyroid tissue (not recorded which).

The CDR3 coding sequence is TGTGCCAGCACTAGCCGGGGACAGGGGTCCTCTGGGGCCAACGTCCTGACTTTC. Translating it yields CASTSRGQGSSGANVLTF. This chain links TRBV6-5 with TRBJ2-6, with TRBD1 matching over 10 bases. Looked up from germline, CDR1 is MNHEY and CDR2 is SVGAGI. V shed 7 bases and J 0 bases; nucleotides not matched to a gene: 9. The CDR3 length is 18 residues.